Following are 12 T cell receptor beta chains from one sample sequenced in a study of cytomegalovirus exposure and HLA in healthy donors. The PCR contained 60 Vbeta and 13 Jbeta primers. The repertoire was sequenced with immunoSEQ multiplex PCR; TCRdb's copy has only in-frame clones and lacks some. The sample yields some 190,000 clones, approximately 80% seen once. The specimen was PBMCs. Receptors were obtained from a young man in good health and CMV-seronegative.

This chain joins TRBV7-9 and TRBJ2-7, with a tentative D call TRBD1 (6 bases). CDR1 SEHNR and CDR2 FQNEAQ come from the germline V gene (reference sequence). Trimming left V 8 bases short and J 5 bases short, with 19 bases between. The CDR3 extends over 14 amino acids. The CDR3 reads CASREIQGSDEQYF. CDR3 DNA sequence: TGTGCCAGCCGCGAGATCCAGGGGAGTGACGAGCAGTACTTC.

This chain connects TRBV5-6 to TRBJ1-6, with TRBD1 as a possible D gene (6 bases). Germline CDR1 SGHDT, CDR2 YYEEEE. Deletions cut 7 bases from V and 0 bases from J, with 17 bases between. This CDR3 is 17 amino acids long. In nucleotides, the CDR3 is TGTGCCAGCGGCGGCGGACAGAAGAGCTCCTATAATTCACCCCTCCACTTT. Translating it yields CASGGGQKSSYNSPLHF.

This clone was seen more than once but under ten times. The V call is TRBV18, the J call TRBJ1-2; no clear D. CDR3 length: 13 amino acids. Germline CDR1 and CDR2: KGHSH and LQKENI. Between the trimmed V and J ends, which lost 2 bases and 8 bases, there was a span of 12 bases. CDR3 loop: CASSPKDSGGYTF. CDR3 in DNA: TGTGCCAGCTCACCAAAAGACTCGGGGGGCTACACCTTC. Using reference TRBV18 and TRBJ1-2 for the parts outside the CDR3, the full variable domain is NAGVMQNPRHLVRRRGQEARLRCSPMKGHSHVYWYRQLPEEGLKFMVYLQKENIIDESGMPKERFSAEFPKEGPSILRIQQVVRGDSAAYFCASSPKDSGGYTFGSGTRLTVV.

The chain recombines TRBV5-1 with TRBJ2-3, with TRBD1 matching over 11 bases. The ends lost 4 bases at V and 0 bases at J; junction bases unmatched: 4. The CDR3 totals 16 residues. The germline CDR1 and CDR2 sequences are SGHRS and YFSETQ. The CDR3 DNA is TGCGCCAGCAGCACCGGGACAGGGGGAAGCACAGATACGCAGTATTTT. Its protein product is CASSTGTGGSTDTQYF.

CDR3 DNA: TGTGCCAGCAGCTTAGCGTGGACACTTGAAGCTTTCTTT. Its translation: CASSLAWTLEAFF. This chain links TRBV7-2 with TRBJ1-1; tentative D call: TRBD1 (5 bases). From germline, CDR1 is SGHTA and CDR2 FQGNSA. CDR3 length equals 13 residues. V was trimmed by 0 bases and J by 7 bases, leaving 9 bases between them.

The rearrangement links TRBV6-6 to TRBJ1-2; tentative D call: TRBD1 (6 bases). This CDR3 region has 14 residues. V shed 6 bases and J shed 2 bases, with 13 bases lying between them. CDR1 is MNHNY, CDR2 SVGAGI, per germline (reference sequence). CDR3 nucleotide sequence: TGTGCCAGCAGCGGGGGGGCGGGGAACTATGGCTACACCTTC. It specifies CASSGGAGNYGYTF.

The chain has TRBV6-1 and TRBJ1-1; 8 nucleotides match TRBD1. This CDR3 has 19 residues. Germline CDR1 reads MNHNS; CDR2 reads SASEGT. Germline trimming cut 3 bases from V and 0 bases from J; bases unmatched to any gene: 15. The CDR3 region is CASSDSYGTGALVNTEAFF. DNA of the CDR3: TGTGCCAGCAGTGATAGTTACGGGACAGGAGCTTTAGTGAACACTGAAGCTTTCTTT.

This clone appeared a few times. The CDR3 DNA reads TGTGCCAGCAGTTCGGGGAGGGCCGGCGGCTACACCTTC. It translates to CASSSGRAGGYTF. V is TRBV28 and J is TRBJ1-2, with unresolved D. Germline V gives CDR1 MDHEN, CDR2 SYDVKM. This CDR3 comprises 13 residues. V lost 4 bases and J 8 bases, leaving 14 bases between the germline ends.

The chain recombines TRBV7-2 with TRBJ1-1; no clear D. The CDR3 extends over 14 amino acids. In germline, CDR1 is SGHTA, CDR2 FQGNSA. Between the trimmed V and J ends, which lost 3 bases and 1 base, there was a span of 9 bases. The CDR3 here is CASSFRQANTEAFF. The CDR3 coding sequence is TGTGCCAGCAGCTTCCGGCAGGCGAACACTGAAGCTTTCTTT.

This chain links TRBV6-5 with TRBJ2-7; 11 bases line up with TRBD2. The CDR3 extends over 14 amino acids. Trimming removed 6 bases from V and 6 bases from J; junction bases left unmatched: 7. Germline V gives CDR1 MNHEY, CDR2 SVGAGI. The CDR3 DNA follows: TGTGCCAGCAGCCAACTAGCGGGAGATCGCGAGCAGTACTTC. The encoded protein is CASSQLAGDREQYF.

Written as DNA, the CDR3 is TGTGCCAGCAGTTCCCTGGGCTACACCTTC. Its translation is CASSSLGYTF. The rearrangement joins TRBV28 to TRBJ1-2; D remains ambiguous. V dropped 4 bases and J dropped 8 bases, with 5 bases sitting between them. The CDR3 spans 10 residues. Germline V gene data show CDR1 as MDHEN and CDR2 as SYDVKM.

This sequence joins TRBV30 and TRBJ1-1; tentative D call: TRBD1 (5 bases). The CDR3 has 14 amino acids. In germline, CDR1 is GTSNPN, CDR2 SVGIG (reference sequence). V lost 0 bases and J lost 5, with 13 bases in between. The CDR3 sequence: CAWSVSRGGTEAFF. The CDR3 DNA reads as TGTGCCTGGAGTGTAAGTCGGGGGGGGACTGAAGCTTTCTTT.